The 17 T cell receptor beta chains below were found in one sample sequenced in a study of shared clonotypes between healthy human individuals. Assay: immunoSEQ multiplex PCR; the TCRdb copy retains only in-frame clones and omits some. This table has millions of clones, about 95% appearing once. The naive CD8 population came from CD45RO-negative cells selected for CCR7, without terminally differentiated effector memory CD45RA+ cells. Material for sequencing was naive CD8+ T cells sorted from blood. These TCRs come from a man aged 18 to 29 in good health.

This clone was picked up a small number of times. In the same sample, other DNA sequences code for this CDR3. This sequence joins TRBV10-1 and TRBJ2-7; tentatively, D is TRBD1 or TRBD2 (5 bases each). The CDR3 spans 13 residues. V dropped 5 bases and J dropped 4 bases, with 12 bases sitting between them. Germline values: CDR1 WNHNN, CDR2 SYGVQD (reference sequence). The CDR3 region is CASSPGTSYEQYF. The CDR3 bases are TGCGCCAGCAGTCCTGGGACGTCTTACGAGCAGTACTTC.

The chain's CDR3 is CASSHNTGEVPQHF. Written as DNA, the CDR3 is TGCGCCAGCAGCCACAATACCGGCGAGGTGCCCCAGCATTTT. The chain links TRBV4-3 to TRBJ1-5; D ambiguous. The CDR3 contains 14 residues. V shed 3 bases and J shed 9 bases, with 15 bases lying between them. Per the germline V gene, CDR1 is LGHNA and CDR2 is YSLEER.

The rearrangement joins TRBV4-1 to TRBJ1-1; perhaps TRBD1 as D (5 bases). Germline V CDR1 and CDR2: MGHRA, YSYEKL. Trimming cost V 4 bases and J 1 base, with 10 bases left between them. The CDR3 runs to 14 residues. The CDR3 spells CASSLGTANTEAFF. DNA of the CDR3: TGCGCCAGCAGCCTGGGGACGGCGAACACTGAAGCTTTCTTT.

CDR3 DNA: TGCGCCAGCAGCTTACTGACAGGGGCGGAAGAGACCCAGTACTTC. Protein: CASSLLTGAEETQYF. The chain has TRBV5-1 and TRBJ2-5; TRBD1 matches 8 bases. The CDR3 totals 15 residues. CDR1 SGHRS and CDR2 YFSETQ come from the germline V gene. The V segment lost 2 bases and the J segment 3 bases; nucleotides outside the gene matches: 6.

To note about this clone: The same CDR3 can be traced to other DNA sequences in this sample. The CDR3: CASSFGLAGDYEQYF. CDR3 nucleotide sequence: TGTGCCAGCAGCTTTGGCTTAGCGGGGGACTACGAGCAGTACTTC. The rearrangement uses TRBV7-6 and TRBJ2-7; 9 bases map to TRBD2. Germline assignment: CDR1 SGHVS and CDR2 FNYEAQ. CDR3 length: 15 amino acids. V gave up 3 bases and J gave up 3 bases; unmatched junction bases: 6.

Only one count was recorded for this clone. The genes are TRBV4-1 and TRBJ2-7; 8 bases match TRBD1. V gave up 4 bases and J gave up 0 bases; unmatched junction bases: 11. This CDR3 is built from 17 residues. The germline V gene has CDR1 MGHRA and CDR2 YSYEKL. CDR3 residues: CASSPELGDRSSYEQYF. The CDR3 DNA reads as TGCGCCAGCAGCCCAGAACTTGGGGACAGGAGCTCCTACGAGCAGTACTTC.

The chain couples TRBV5-8 to TRBJ2-2; TRBD1 is a possible D gene (5 bases). V was clipped by 4 bases and J by 7 bases, with 8 bases between them. CDR3 length equals 12 residues. Germline-derived CDR1 and CDR2 are SGHTS and YDEGEE. The CDR3 is CASSITGGELFF. CDR3 in DNA: TGTGCCAGCAGCATTACAGGCGGGGAGCTGTTTTTT.

With regard to this clone: Other DNA sequences in the sample encode the same CDR3. The chain links TRBV4-1 to TRBJ2-1, with D possibly being TRBD1 (6 bases). The ends were cut back, 1 base at V and 0 bases at J, with 10 bases in the middle. The germline gives CDR1 MGHRA, CDR2 YSYEKL. The CDR3 runs to 16 residues. CDR3 sequence (DNA): TGCGCCAGCAGCCAAGTAGGGGGAGTCTCCTACAATGAGCAGTTCTTC. This encodes CASSQVGGVSYNEQFF.

This clone was seen a single time. The J gene is TRBJ1-2, the V gene TRBV28; D possibly corresponds to TRBD1 (5 bases). This CDR3 has 13 residues. V lost 3 bases and J 7 bases, leaving 12 bases between the germline ends. Per the germline V gene, CDR1 is MDHEN and CDR2 is SYDVKM. The CDR3 reads CASSFGTYSGYTF. CDR3 nucleotides: TGTGCCAGCAGTTTTGGGACGTATAGTGGCTACACCTTC.

V is TRBV5-4 and J is TRBJ2-7; D uncertain. The V gene's germline CDR1 is SGHNT and CDR2 YYREEE (reference sequence). V was cut by 0 bases and J by 6 bases, with 16 bases left in between. The length of the CDR3 is 15 residues. CDR3 DNA sequence: TGTGCCAGCAGCTTGGACCGGGCCCCTTTACTCGAGCAGTACTTC. Encoded protein: CASSLDRAPLLEQYF.

This clone has more than one count but fewer than ten. Different DNA sequences within this sample yield the same CDR3. This chain links TRBV27 with TRBJ2-7; perhaps TRBD2 as D (5 bases). The CDR3 is 13 amino acids. V gave up 3 bases and J gave up 0 bases, with 6 bases separating them. Germline CDR1 reads MNHEY; CDR2 reads SMNVEV (reference sequence). Written as DNA, the CDR3 is TGTGCCAGCAGTTTGACTAACTCCTACGAGCAGTACTTC. It encodes CASSLTNSYEQYF.

This clone has a handful of counts. This same CDR3 is encoded by further DNA sequences in the sample. The V and J genes are TRBV7-3 and TRBJ2-2; D not certain. The V and J ends lost 2 bases and 6 bases respectively, with 4 bases between them. Germline-derived CDR1 and CDR2 are SGHTA and FQGTGA. The CDR3 covers 12 residues. The CDR3 region is CASSLGAGELFF. As DNA, the CDR3 is TGTGCCAGCAGCTTAGGCGCCGGGGAGCTGTTTTTT.

The V gene is TRBV19, the J gene TRBJ2-1; 7 bases fit TRBD1. Trimming cost V 4 bases and J 2 bases; bases outside gene matches: 5. Germline V gene lookup returns CDR1 LNHDA and CDR2 SQIVND (reference sequence). The CDR3 runs to 15 residues. The CDR3 is CASSTWTGPYNEQFF. The CDR3 DNA reads TGTGCCAGTAGTACCTGGACAGGTCCCTACAATGAGCAGTTCTTC.

The J gene is TRBJ1-1, the V gene TRBV7-6; 11 bases match TRBD1. From germline, CDR1 is SGHVS and CDR2 FNYEAQ. The CDR3 covers 14 residues. With V trimmed by 5 bases and J by 8 bases, 7 bases remained unmatched. The CDR3 DNA sequence: TGTGCCAGCAGCGAAGGACAGGGGGCAGGGGAAGCTTTCTTT. Translation: CASSEGQGAGEAFF.

This chain connects TRBV10-3 to TRBJ1-6; D unclear. This CDR3 is 11 amino acids long. CDR1 is ENHRY and CDR2 is SYGVKD in the germline V gene. V was pared by 10 bases and J by 9 bases, with 10 bases between. CDR3 sequence: CATADASPLHF. The CDR3 nucleotides are TGTGCCACCGCGGACGCTTCACCCCTCCACTTT.

This clone was picked up one time. J is TRBJ1-1 and V is TRBV6-5; D remains unclear. Trimming took off 6 bases at V and 1 base at J, with 15 bases between the two ends. This CDR3 has 15 amino acids. Germline lookup yields CDR1 MNHEY and CDR2 SVGAGI. The CDR3 DNA is TGTGCCAGCAGCCAGATTTCGGAGGGGAACACTGAAGCTTTCTTT. It is translated as CASSQISEGNTEAFF.

The chain combines TRBV29-1 with TRBJ2-5, with D possibly matching TRBD2 (5 bases). The CDR3 sequence is 13 residues long. Trimming left V 7 bases short and J 5 bases short, with 17 bases between. Germline CDR1 reads SQVTM; CDR2 reads ANQGSEA. DNA for the CDR3: TGCAGCGGTCTAGAGGGAACAACTGAGACCCAGTACTTC. As protein: CSGLEGTTETQYF.